Below, one T cell receptor (beta chain) is given with its context. Its antigen is still unknown. The data were taken from a study of naive and memory T cell subsets. Study-wide results and caveats: TCR abundance followed a power law differing between naive and memory subsets. In CD4 and CD8 cells, diversity dropped from naive through EMRA.

Cells stained for CD3, CD4, CD8, CD45RA, CD27 and viability were sorted into four CD45RA/CD27 subsets. Both TRBC1 and TRBC2 were covered by a beta constant-region primer of two equimolar oligonucleotides. An oligonucleotide with the SP2 primer and a 12-nucleotide UMI was ligated to the cDNA 3' end. TCRdb itself ran the UMI-ligation and nested PCR reads through MiXCR, one entry per CDR3 protein. The sample shows tens of thousands of distinct CDR3 sequences, about an eighth of them seen only once. The source is a human donor in good health. Sequenced sample: central memory CD4+ T cells from blood.

The chain's CDR3 is CASSDRAGPQETQYF. The CDR3 DNA is TGTGCCAGCTCAGACCGAGCGGGACCCCAAGAGACCCAGTACTTC. This chain uses TRBV18 with TRBJ2-5; the match to TRBD2 covers 7 bases. Trimming removed 5 bases from V and 1 base from J; junction bases left unmatched: 7. CDR3 length: 15 amino acids. Germline assignment: CDR1 KGHSH and CDR2 LQKENI.